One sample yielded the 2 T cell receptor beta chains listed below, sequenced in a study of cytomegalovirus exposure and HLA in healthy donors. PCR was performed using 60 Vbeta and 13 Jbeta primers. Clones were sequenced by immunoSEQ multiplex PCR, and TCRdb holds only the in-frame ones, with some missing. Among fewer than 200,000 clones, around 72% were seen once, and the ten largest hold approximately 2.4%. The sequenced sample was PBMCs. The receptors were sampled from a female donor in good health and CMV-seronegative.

The CDR3 here is CASSLDPGVNQPQHF. CDR3 bases: TGTGCCAGCAGCTTAGACCCAGGGGTCAATCAGCCCCAGCATTTT. The chain carries TRBV11-2 and TRBJ1-5, with TRBD1 as a possible D gene (6 bases). V lost 0 bases and J lost 3, with 9 bases in between. The length of the CDR3 is 15 residues. Per germline, CDR1 SGHAT and CDR2 FQNNGV.

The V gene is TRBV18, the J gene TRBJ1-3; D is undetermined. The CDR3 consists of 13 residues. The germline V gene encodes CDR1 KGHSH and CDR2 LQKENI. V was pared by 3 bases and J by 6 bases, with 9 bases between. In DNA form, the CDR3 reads TGTGCCAGCTCACCCCGACAAACAAACACCATATATTTT. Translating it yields CASSPRQTNTIYF.